Listed below are T cell receptor beta chains from one sample, sequenced in a study of CD8+ T cells in alopecia areata. The table came from immunoSEQ multiplex PCR; TCRdb's copy has only in-frame clones and leaves some out. The sample includes 150,000 or so clones, about 86% of them seen just once. Material: CD8+ T cells sorted from blood, obtained at week 4, from a patient treated with tofacitinib. These receptors were collected from a human donor with alopecia areata. Both conserved end residues are part of each CDR3. D genes are given only for firm matches. Where a row states a size, it is once, few, many or the class of an expanded clone; other rows omit it.

cdr3_aa: CAWSEVSSGGEQYF
cdr3_nt: TGTGCCTGGAGTGAAGTTTCCTCCGGGGGAGAGCAGTACTTC
d_call: NA
clone_size: once
j_call: TRBJ2-7
v_call: TRBV30

cdr3_aa: CASSPPIADTQYF
cdr3_nt: TGTGCCAGCAGCCCCCCTATCGCAGATACGCAGTATTTT
d_call: NA
clone_size: NA
j_call: TRBJ2-3
v_call: TRBV9

cdr3_aa: CSVEGPTYEQYF
cdr3_nt: TGCAGCGTTGAAGGGCCCACCTACGAGCAGTACTTC
d_call: NA
clone_size: NA
j_call: TRBJ2-7
v_call: TRBV29-1

cdr3_aa: CASSQERTVLQETQYF
cdr3_nt: TGCGCCAGCAGCCAGGAGAGGACGGTACTCCAAGAGACCCAGTACTTC
d_call: NA
clone_size: NA
j_call: TRBJ2-5
v_call: TRBV4-1

cdr3_aa: CASSFALGTDYGYTF
cdr3_nt: TGTGCCAGCAGTTTTGCACTCGGGACGGACTATGGCTACACCTTC
d_call: NA
clone_size: once
j_call: TRBJ1-2
v_call: TRBV27

cdr3_aa: CASSQEVAPNQETQYF
cdr3_nt: TGCGCCAGCAGCCAAGAAGTAGCGCCCAACCAAGAGACCCAGTACTTC
d_call: NA
clone_size: NA
j_call: TRBJ2-5
v_call: TRBV4-1

cdr3_aa: CASSPRTSGTDTQYF
cdr3_nt: TGTGCCAGCAGCCCGAGGACTAGCGGCACAGATACGCAGTATTTT
d_call: TRBD2
clone_size: NA
j_call: TRBJ2-3
v_call: TRBV7-8

cdr3_aa: CSVADGSYEQYF
cdr3_nt: TGCAGCGTTGCGGACGGATCCTACGAGCAGTACTTC
d_call: NA
clone_size: few
j_call: TRBJ2-7
v_call: TRBV29-1

cdr3_aa: CASSLDRGGGQPQHF
cdr3_nt: TGTGCCAGCAGCTTGGACAGGGGAGGTGGTCAGCCCCAGCATTTT
d_call: TRBD1
clone_size: NA
j_call: TRBJ1-5
v_call: TRBV5-5

cdr3_aa: CASNQGYTEAFF
cdr3_nt: TGTGCCAGCAATCAGGGGTACACTGAAGCTTTCTTT
d_call: NA
clone_size: NA
j_call: TRBJ1-1
v_call: TRBV6-6

cdr3_aa: CAWSAGVGYTF
cdr3_nt: TGTGCCTGGAGTGCGGGGGTTGGCTACACCTTC
d_call: NA
clone_size: once
j_call: TRBJ1-2
v_call: TRBV30

cdr3_aa: CASSLGSDGYTF
cdr3_nt: TGTGCCAGCAGCTTAGGCAGCGATGGCTACACCTTC
d_call: NA
clone_size: NA
j_call: TRBJ1-2
v_call: TRBV7-9

cdr3_aa: CSVYPVTSGGLLNTGELFF
cdr3_nt: TGCAGCGTATACCCTGTGACTAGCGGGGGGTTGTTAAACACCGGGGAGCTGTTTTTT
d_call: TRBD2
clone_size: NA
j_call: TRBJ2-2
v_call: TRBV29-1

cdr3_aa: CASSEADLGYEQYF
cdr3_nt: TGTGCCAGCAGTGAAGCGGACCTAGGTTACGAGCAGTACTTC
d_call: NA
clone_size: NA
j_call: TRBJ2-7
v_call: TRBV6-1

cdr3_aa: CASSMGTNTGELFF
cdr3_nt: TGTGCCAGCAGTATGGGGACCAACACCGGGGAGCTGTTTTTT
d_call: NA
clone_size: NA
j_call: TRBJ2-2
v_call: TRBV27

cdr3_aa: CSASTGTQQFF
cdr3_nt: TGCAGTGCTTCCACCGGGACTCAGCAGTTCTTC
d_call: NA
clone_size: NA
j_call: TRBJ2-1
v_call: TRBV20-1

cdr3_aa: CSVELRDRGSEQYF
cdr3_nt: TGCAGCGTTGAACTACGGGACAGGGGTTCCGAGCAGTACTTC
d_call: TRBD1
clone_size: NA
j_call: TRBJ2-7
v_call: TRBV29-1

cdr3_aa: CASSPTGTGDNEQYF
cdr3_nt: TGTGCCAGCAGTCCAACCGGGACAGGGGATAACGAGCAGTACTTC
d_call: TRBD1
clone_size: NA
j_call: TRBJ2-7
v_call: TRBV28

cdr3_aa: CASSMGPYIQYF
cdr3_nt: TGTGCCAGCAGCATGGGACCGTACATTCAGTACTTC
d_call: NA
clone_size: NA
j_call: TRBJ2-4
v_call: TRBV7-9

cdr3_aa: CASRDSFREQFF
cdr3_nt: TGTGCCAGCAGGGATAGTTTCCGTGAGCAGTTCTTC
d_call: NA
clone_size: few
j_call: TRBJ2-1
v_call: TRBV27

cdr3_aa: CASSGLYNEQFF
cdr3_nt: TGTGCCAGCAGTGGACTCTACAATGAGCAGTTCTTC
d_call: NA
clone_size: NA
j_call: TRBJ2-1
v_call: TRBV6-1

cdr3_aa: CASTRDNTEAFF
cdr3_nt: TGCGCCAGCACCAGGGATAACACTGAAGCTTTCTTT
d_call: NA
clone_size: NA
j_call: TRBJ1-1
v_call: TRBV5-1

cdr3_aa: CACRPAGELFF
cdr3_nt: TGTGCCTGCCGGCCCGCCGGGGAGCTGTTTTTT
d_call: NA
clone_size: once
j_call: TRBJ2-2
v_call: TRBV30

cdr3_aa: CASSEGDTGELFF
cdr3_nt: TGTGCCAGCAGTGAAGGGGACACCGGGGAGCTGTTTTTT
d_call: NA
clone_size: medium-sized
j_call: TRBJ2-2
v_call: TRBV6-4

cdr3_aa: CASSLAEYNEQFF
cdr3_nt: TGTGCCAGCAGTTTAGCGGAGTACAATGAGCAGTTCTTC
d_call: NA
clone_size: NA
j_call: TRBJ2-1
v_call: TRBV27

cdr3_aa: CASSLGFGSTDTQYF
cdr3_nt: TGCGCCAGCAGCTTGGGCTTCGGGAGCACAGATACGCAGTATTTT
d_call: NA
clone_size: NA
j_call: TRBJ2-3
v_call: TRBV5-1

cdr3_aa: CASSGEGLGLSSGELFF
cdr3_nt: TGTGCCAGCAGTGGGGAAGGACTGGGTTTAAGTTCCGGGGAGCTGTTTTTT
d_call: NA
clone_size: NA
j_call: TRBJ2-2
v_call: TRBV25-1

cdr3_aa: CASSWVGASTDTQYF
cdr3_nt: TGTGCCAGCAGTTGGGTTGGGGCTAGCACAGATACGCAGTATTTT
d_call: NA
clone_size: NA
j_call: TRBJ2-3
v_call: TRBV6-6

cdr3_aa: CASLRDRGDTGELFF
cdr3_nt: TGTGCCAGCCTTAGGGATCGGGGCGACACCGGGGAGCTGTTTTTT
d_call: NA
clone_size: NA
j_call: TRBJ2-2
v_call: TRBV6-5

cdr3_aa: CASSLLSDTQYF
cdr3_nt: TGTGCCAGCAGCTTATTGTCCGATACGCAGTATTTT
d_call: NA
clone_size: NA
j_call: TRBJ2-3
v_call: TRBV7-9

cdr3_aa: CASSHYLDTDTQYF
cdr3_nt: TGTGCCAGCAGCCACTATTTGGACACAGATACGCAGTATTTT
d_call: NA
clone_size: NA
j_call: TRBJ2-3
v_call: TRBV7-3

cdr3_aa: CAWSVQAGAYEQYF
cdr3_nt: TGTGCCTGGAGTGTGCAGGCGGGGGCCTACGAGCAGTACTTC
d_call: TRBD2
clone_size: NA
j_call: TRBJ2-7
v_call: TRBV30

cdr3_aa: CSVEFGTHTGELFF
cdr3_nt: TGCAGCGTCGAATTCGGGACCCACACCGGGGAGCTGTTTTTT
d_call: NA
clone_size: NA
j_call: TRBJ2-2
v_call: TRBV29-1

cdr3_aa: CASSMSDTQYF
cdr3_nt: TGTGCCAGTAGTATGTCAGATACGCAGTATTTT
d_call: NA
clone_size: few
j_call: TRBJ2-3
v_call: TRBV19

cdr3_aa: CSVEGVGGGDYGYTF
cdr3_nt: TGCAGCGTTGAAGGGGTTGGCGGGGGCGACTATGGCTACACCTTC
d_call: NA
clone_size: NA
j_call: TRBJ1-2
v_call: TRBV29-1

cdr3_aa: CAWDPGQSYNEQFF
cdr3_nt: TGTGCCTGGGACCCGGGACAGTCCTACAATGAGCAGTTCTTC
d_call: TRBD1
clone_size: few
j_call: TRBJ2-1
v_call: TRBV30

cdr3_aa: CASSDRWGSNQPQHF
cdr3_nt: TGTGCCAGCAGCGATAGGTGGGGAAGCAATCAGCCCCAGCATTTT
d_call: NA
clone_size: NA
j_call: TRBJ1-5
v_call: TRBV7-2

cdr3_aa: CASAPEGVNEKLFF
cdr3_nt: TGCGCCAGCGCCCCCGAAGGTGTTAATGAAAAACTGTTTTTT
d_call: NA
clone_size: NA
j_call: TRBJ1-4
v_call: TRBV5-1

cdr3_aa: CASWSSGSNEQFF
cdr3_nt: TGTGCCAGCTGGAGTAGCGGGAGCAATGAGCAGTTCTTC
d_call: TRBD2
clone_size: NA
j_call: TRBJ2-1
v_call: TRBV2

cdr3_aa: CASTDRDSYEQYF
cdr3_nt: TGTGCCAGCACGGACAGGGATTCCTACGAGCAGTACTTC
d_call: TRBD1
clone_size: NA
j_call: TRBJ2-7
v_call: TRBV4-2

cdr3_aa: CASPGTPNTEAFF
cdr3_nt: TGTGCCAGCCCGGGGACTCCGAACACTGAAGCTTTCTTT
d_call: NA
clone_size: NA
j_call: TRBJ1-1
v_call: TRBV2

cdr3_aa: CASGSLGPSQETQYF
cdr3_nt: TGTGCCAGCGGCTCACTGGGACCGTCACAAGAGACCCAGTACTTC
d_call: NA
clone_size: NA
j_call: TRBJ2-5
v_call: TRBV7-9

cdr3_aa: CASSQSTSGALQYF
cdr3_nt: TGCGCCAGCAGTCAATCAACTAGCGGGGCTCTTCAGTACTTC
d_call: TRBD2
clone_size: few
j_call: TRBJ2-4
v_call: TRBV23-1

cdr3_aa: CASSFLLGTQETQYF
cdr3_nt: TGTGCCAGCAGCTTCCTACTTGGTACCCAAGAGACCCAGTACTTC
d_call: NA
clone_size: once
j_call: TRBJ2-5
v_call: TRBV11-2

cdr3_aa: CASISDANYGYTF
cdr3_nt: TGTGCCAGCATTTCTGACGCAAACTATGGCTACACCTTC
d_call: NA
clone_size: NA
j_call: TRBJ1-2
v_call: TRBV9

cdr3_aa: CASSNNGHGVRYEQYF
cdr3_nt: TGCGCCAGCAGCAATAACGGACACGGGGTGAGGTACGAGCAGTACTTC
d_call: NA
clone_size: NA
j_call: TRBJ2-7
v_call: TRBV23-1

cdr3_aa: CASSEENRGVNGYTF
cdr3_nt: TGTGCCAGCAGTGAAGAGAACAGGGGGGTCAATGGCTACACCTTC
d_call: TRBD1
clone_size: NA
j_call: TRBJ1-2
v_call: TRBV2